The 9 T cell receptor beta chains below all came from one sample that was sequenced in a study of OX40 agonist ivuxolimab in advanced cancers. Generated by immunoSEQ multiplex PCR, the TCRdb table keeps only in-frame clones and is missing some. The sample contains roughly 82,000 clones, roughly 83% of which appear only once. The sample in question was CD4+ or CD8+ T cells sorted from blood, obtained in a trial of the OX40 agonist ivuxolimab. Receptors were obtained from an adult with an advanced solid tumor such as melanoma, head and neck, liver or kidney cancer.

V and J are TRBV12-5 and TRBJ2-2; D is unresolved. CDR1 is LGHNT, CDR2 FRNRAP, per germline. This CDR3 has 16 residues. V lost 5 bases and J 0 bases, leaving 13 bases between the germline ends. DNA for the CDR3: TGTGCTAGTGGTCCACGGACCGGGTCGAACACCGGGGAGCTGTTTTTT. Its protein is CASGPRTGSNTGELFF.

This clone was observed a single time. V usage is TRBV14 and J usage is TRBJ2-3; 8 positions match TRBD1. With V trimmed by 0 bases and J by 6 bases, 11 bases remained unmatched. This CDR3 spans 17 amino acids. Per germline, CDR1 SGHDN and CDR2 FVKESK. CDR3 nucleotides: TGTGCCAGCAGCCAAGATCGTACAGGGGGTCGTCGGGATACGCAGTATTTT. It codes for CASSQDRTGGRRDTQYF.

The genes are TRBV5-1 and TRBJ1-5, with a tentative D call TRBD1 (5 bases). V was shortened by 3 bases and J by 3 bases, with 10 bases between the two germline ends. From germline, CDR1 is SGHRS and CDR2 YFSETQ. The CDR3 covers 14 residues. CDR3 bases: TGCGCCAGCAGCTGGGGGGGGGACAATCAGCCCCAGCATTTT. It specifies CASSWGGDNQPQHF. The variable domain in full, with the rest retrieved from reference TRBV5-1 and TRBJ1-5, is KAGVTQTPRYLIKTRGQQVTLSCSPISGHRSVSWYQQTPGQGLQFLFEYFSETQRNKGNFPGRFSGRQFSNSRSEMNVSTLELGDSALYLCASSWGGDNQPQHFGDGTRLSIL.

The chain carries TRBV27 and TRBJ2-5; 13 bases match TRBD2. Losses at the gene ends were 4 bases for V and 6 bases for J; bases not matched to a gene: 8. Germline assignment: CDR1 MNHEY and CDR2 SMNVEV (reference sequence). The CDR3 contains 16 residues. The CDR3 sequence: CASSSGLAGYMKTQYF. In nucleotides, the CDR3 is TGTGCCAGCAGTTCGGGACTAGCGGGGTATATGAAGACCCAGTACTTC.

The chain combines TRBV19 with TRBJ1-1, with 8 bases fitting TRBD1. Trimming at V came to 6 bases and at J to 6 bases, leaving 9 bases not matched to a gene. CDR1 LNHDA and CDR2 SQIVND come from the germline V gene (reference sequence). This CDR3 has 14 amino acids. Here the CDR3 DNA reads TGTGCCAGTAGAAAAACCGGACAGGGCCCTGAAGCTTTCTTT. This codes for CASRKTGQGPEAFF.

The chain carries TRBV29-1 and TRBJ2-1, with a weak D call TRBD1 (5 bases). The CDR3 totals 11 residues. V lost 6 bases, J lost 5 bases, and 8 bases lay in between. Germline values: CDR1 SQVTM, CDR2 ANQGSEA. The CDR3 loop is CSVGQDNEQFF. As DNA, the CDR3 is TGCAGCGTGGGGCAGGACAATGAGCAGTTCTTC.

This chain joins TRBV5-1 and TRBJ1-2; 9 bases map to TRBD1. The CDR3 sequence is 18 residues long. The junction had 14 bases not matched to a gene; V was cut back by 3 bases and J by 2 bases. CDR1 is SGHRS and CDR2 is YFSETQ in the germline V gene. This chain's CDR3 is CASSSEPGQGHLNYGYTF. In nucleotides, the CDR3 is TGCGCCAGCAGCTCGGAGCCGGGACAGGGTCATTTAAACTATGGCTACACCTTC.

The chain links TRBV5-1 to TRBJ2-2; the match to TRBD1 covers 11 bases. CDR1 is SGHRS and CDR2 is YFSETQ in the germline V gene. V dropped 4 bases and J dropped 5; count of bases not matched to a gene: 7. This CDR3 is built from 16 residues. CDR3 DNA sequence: TGCGCCAGCAGCAAAGGACAGGGGGCTGGGACCGGGGAGCTGTTTTTT. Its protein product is CASSKGQGAGTGELFF.

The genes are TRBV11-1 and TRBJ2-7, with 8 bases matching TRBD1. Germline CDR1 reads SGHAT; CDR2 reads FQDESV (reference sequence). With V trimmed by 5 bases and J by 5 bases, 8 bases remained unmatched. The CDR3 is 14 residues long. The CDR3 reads CASSPGTGKNEQYF. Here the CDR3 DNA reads TGTGCCAGCAGCCCCGGGACAGGCAAGAACGAGCAGTACTTC. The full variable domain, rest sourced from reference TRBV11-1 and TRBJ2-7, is EAEVAQSPRYKITEKSQAVAFWCDPISGHATLYWYRQILGQGPELLVQFQDESVVDDSQLPKDRFSAERLKGVDSTLKIQPAELGDSAMYLCASSPGTGKNEQYFGPGTRLTVT.